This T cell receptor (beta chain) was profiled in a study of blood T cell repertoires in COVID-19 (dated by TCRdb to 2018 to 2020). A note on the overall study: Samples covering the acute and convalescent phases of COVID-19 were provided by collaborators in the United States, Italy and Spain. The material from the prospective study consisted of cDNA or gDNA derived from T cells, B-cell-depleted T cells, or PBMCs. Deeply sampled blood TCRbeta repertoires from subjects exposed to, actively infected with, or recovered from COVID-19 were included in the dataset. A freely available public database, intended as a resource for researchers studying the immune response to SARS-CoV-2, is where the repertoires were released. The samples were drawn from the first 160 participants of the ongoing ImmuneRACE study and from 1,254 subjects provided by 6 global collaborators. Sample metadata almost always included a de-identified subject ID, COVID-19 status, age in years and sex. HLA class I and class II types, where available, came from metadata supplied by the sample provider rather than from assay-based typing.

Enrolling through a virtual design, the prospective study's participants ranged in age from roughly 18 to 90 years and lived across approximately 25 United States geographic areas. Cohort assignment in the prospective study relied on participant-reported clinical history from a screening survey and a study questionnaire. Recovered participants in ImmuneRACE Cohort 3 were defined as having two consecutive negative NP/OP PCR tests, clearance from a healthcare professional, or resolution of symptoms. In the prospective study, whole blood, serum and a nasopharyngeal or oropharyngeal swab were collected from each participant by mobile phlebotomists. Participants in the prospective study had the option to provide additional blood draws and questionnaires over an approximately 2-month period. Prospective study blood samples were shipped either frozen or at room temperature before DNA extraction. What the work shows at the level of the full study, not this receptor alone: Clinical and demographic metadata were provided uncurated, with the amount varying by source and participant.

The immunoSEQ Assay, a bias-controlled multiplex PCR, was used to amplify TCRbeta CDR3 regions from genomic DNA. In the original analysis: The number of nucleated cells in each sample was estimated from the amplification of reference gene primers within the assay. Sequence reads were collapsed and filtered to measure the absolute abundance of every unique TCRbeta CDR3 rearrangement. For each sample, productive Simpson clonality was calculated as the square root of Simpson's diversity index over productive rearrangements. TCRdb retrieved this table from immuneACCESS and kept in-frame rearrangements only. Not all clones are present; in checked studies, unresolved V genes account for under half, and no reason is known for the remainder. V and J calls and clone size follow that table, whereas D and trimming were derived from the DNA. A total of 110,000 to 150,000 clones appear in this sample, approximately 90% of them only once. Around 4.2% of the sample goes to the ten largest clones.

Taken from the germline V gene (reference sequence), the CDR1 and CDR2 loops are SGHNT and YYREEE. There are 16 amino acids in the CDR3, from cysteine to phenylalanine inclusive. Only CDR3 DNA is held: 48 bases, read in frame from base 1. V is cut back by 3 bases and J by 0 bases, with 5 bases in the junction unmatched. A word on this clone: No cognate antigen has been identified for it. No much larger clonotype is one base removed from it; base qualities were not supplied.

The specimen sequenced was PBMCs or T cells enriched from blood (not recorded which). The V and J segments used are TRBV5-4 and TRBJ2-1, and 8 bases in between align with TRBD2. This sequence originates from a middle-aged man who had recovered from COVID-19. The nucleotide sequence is TGTGCCAGCAGCTCTGTAAGCGGGAGCTCCTACAATGAGCAGTTCTTC. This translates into CASSSVSGSSYNEQFF.